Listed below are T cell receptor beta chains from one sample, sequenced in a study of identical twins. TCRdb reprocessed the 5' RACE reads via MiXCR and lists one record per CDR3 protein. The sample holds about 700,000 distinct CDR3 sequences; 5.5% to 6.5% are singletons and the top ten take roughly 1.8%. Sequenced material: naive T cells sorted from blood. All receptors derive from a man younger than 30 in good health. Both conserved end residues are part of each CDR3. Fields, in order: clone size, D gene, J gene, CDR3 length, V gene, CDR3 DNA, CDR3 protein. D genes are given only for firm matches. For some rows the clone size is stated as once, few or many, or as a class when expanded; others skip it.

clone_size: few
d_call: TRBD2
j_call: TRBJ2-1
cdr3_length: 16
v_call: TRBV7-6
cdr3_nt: TGTGCCAGCAGCTTAGATCTAGCGGGGAATTACAATGAGCAGTTCTTC
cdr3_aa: CASSLDLAGNYNEQFF

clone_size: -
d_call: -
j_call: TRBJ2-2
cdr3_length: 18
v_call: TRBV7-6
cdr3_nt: TGTGCCAGCAGCTTAGCGTTGAGTACCGGCGCGAACACCGGGGAGCTGTTTTTT
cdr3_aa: CASSLALSTGANTGELFF

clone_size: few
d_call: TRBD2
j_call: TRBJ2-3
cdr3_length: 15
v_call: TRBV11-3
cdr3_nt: TGTGCCAGCAGCCCCCACCCGGGGGGAACAGATACGCAGTATTTT
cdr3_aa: CASSPHPGGTDTQYF

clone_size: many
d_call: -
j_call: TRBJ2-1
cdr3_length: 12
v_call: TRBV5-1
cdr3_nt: TGCGCCAGCAACGCCGTGGGCAGAGAGCAGTTCTTC
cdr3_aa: CASNAVGREQFF

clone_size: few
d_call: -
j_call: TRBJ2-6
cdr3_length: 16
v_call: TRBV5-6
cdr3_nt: TGTGCCAGCAGCCAGGACATTTTCTCTGGGGCCAACGTCCTGACTTTC
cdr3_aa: CASSQDIFSGANVLTF

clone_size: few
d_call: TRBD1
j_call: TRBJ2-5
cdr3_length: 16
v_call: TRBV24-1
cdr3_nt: TGTGCCACCAGTGACCCGGTACAGGGGGCTAAAGAGACCCAGTACTTC
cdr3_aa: CATSDPVQGAKETQYF

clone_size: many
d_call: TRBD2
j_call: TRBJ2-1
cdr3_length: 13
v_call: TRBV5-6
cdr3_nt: TGTGCCAGCAGGCGGGAGGGGTACAATGAGCAGTTCTTC
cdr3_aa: CASRREGYNEQFF

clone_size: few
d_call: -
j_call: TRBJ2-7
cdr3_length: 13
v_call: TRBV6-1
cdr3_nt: TGTGCCAGCAAGGACAATGGTGCCTACGAGCAGTACTTC
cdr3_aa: CASKDNGAYEQYF

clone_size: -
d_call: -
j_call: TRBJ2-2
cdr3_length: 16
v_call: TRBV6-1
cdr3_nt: TGTGCCAGCAGTCAAAGGCCAAATTCGAACACCGGGGAGCTGTTTTTT
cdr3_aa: CASSQRPNSNTGELFF

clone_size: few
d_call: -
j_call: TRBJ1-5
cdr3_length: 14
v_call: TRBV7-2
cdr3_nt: TGTGCCAGCAGCCTCGGCCCAGGATACCAGCCCCAGCAATTT
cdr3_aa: CASSLGPGYQPQQF

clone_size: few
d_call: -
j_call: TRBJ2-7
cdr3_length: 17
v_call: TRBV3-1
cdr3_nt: TGTGCCAGCAGCCAAGACGGTATGTGGGTCCGGACCTACGAGCAGTACTTC
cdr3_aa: CASSQDGMWVRTYEQYF

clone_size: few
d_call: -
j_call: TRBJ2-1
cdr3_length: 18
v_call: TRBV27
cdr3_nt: TGTGCCAGCAGTTCTATCATAATCGGGGGATACTCCTACAATGAGCAGTTCTTC
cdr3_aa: CASSSIIIGGYSYNEQFF

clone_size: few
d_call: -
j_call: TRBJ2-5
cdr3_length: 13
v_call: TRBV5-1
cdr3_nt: TGCGCCAGCTCAGCGGTAGACCAAGAGACCCAGTACTTC
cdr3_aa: CASSAVDQETQYF

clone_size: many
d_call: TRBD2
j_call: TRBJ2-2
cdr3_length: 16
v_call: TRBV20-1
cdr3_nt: TGCAGTGCTAGAGATCGACTAGCGGGAGGGACCGGGGAGCTGTTTTTT
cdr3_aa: CSARDRLAGGTGELFF

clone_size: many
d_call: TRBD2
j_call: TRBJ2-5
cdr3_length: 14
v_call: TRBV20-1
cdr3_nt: TGCAGTGCGCCAACTAGCGGTAAACAGGAGACCCAGTACTTC
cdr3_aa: CSAPTSGKQETQYF

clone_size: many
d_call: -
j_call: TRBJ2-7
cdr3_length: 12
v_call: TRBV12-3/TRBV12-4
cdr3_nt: TGTGCCAGCAGGGCCGTCAGAGGGGAGCAGTACTTC
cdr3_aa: CASRAVRGEQYF

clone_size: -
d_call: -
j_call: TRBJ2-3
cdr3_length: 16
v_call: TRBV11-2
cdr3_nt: TGTGCCAGCAGCTCACGGTCTGGTCCCCTCACAGATACGCAGTATTTT
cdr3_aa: CASSSRSGPLTDTQYF

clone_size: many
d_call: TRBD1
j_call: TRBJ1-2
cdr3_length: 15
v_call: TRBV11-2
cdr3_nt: TGTGCCAGCAGCCGCAACCAGGGGGACCTCTATGGCTACACCTTC
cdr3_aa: CASSRNQGDLYGYTF

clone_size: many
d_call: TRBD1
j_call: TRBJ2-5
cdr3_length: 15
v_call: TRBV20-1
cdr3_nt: TGCAGTGCTGGAAGACAGGGGTGGGCCCAAGAGACCCAGTACTTC
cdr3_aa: CSAGRQGWAQETQYF

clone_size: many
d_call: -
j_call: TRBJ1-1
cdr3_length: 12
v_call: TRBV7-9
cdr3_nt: TGTGCCAGCAGCTTATTCGTCGGCGGAGTTTTCTTT
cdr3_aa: CASSLFVGGVFF

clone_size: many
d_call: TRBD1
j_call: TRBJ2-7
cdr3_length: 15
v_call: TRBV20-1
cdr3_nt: TGCAGTGCTAGGGACGACAGGGGCCGTTCCTACGAGCAGTACTTC
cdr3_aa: CSARDDRGRSYEQYF

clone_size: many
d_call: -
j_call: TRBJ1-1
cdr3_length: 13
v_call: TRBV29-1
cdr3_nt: TGCAGCGTTCTCAGGACGGGGAACACTGAAGCTTTCTTT
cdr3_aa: CSVLRTGNTEAFF

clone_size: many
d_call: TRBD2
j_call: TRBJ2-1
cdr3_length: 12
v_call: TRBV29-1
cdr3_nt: TGCAGCGTTTGGACTAGCGGGAGGGGGAAGTTCTTC
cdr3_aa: CSVWTSGRGKFF

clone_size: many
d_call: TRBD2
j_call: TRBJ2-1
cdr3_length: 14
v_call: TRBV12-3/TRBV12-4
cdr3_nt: TGTGCCAGCACCGGGACTAGCGGGAGTAATGAGCAGTTCTTC
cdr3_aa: CASTGTSGSNEQFF

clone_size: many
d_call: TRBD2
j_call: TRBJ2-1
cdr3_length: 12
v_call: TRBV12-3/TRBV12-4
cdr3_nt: TGTGCCAGCGGGAGGGCCGACAATGAGCAGTTCTTC
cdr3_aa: CASGRADNEQFF

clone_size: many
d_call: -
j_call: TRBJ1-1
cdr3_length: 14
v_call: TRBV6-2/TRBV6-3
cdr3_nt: TGTGCCAGCAGTTACCGGACGGTGAACACTGAAGCTTTCTTT
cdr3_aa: CASSYRTVNTEAFF

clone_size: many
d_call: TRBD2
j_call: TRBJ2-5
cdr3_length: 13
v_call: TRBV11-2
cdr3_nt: TGTGCCAGCAGTTTATGGGGGGGGGAGACCCAGTACTTC
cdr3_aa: CASSLWGGETQYF

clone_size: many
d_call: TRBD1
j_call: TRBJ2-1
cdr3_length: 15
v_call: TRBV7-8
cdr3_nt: TGTGCCAGCAGCCCGGCCGGGACAGGGATGAATGAGCAGTTCTTC
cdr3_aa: CASSPAGTGMNEQFF

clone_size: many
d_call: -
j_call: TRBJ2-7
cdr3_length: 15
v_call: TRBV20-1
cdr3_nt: TGCAGTGCTCAACGAGCCGGGACCCCTACCTACGAGCAGTACTTC
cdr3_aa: CSAQRAGTPTYEQYF

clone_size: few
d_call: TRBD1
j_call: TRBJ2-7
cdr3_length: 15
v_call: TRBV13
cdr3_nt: TGTGCCAGCAGTCTCTGGACAGGGGAGGGCACCGAGCAGTACTTC
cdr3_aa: CASSLWTGEGTEQYF

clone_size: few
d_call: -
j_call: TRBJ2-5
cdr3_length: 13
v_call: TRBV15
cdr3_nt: TGTGCCACCAGCAGAGGCGGGCGAGAGACCCAGTACTTC
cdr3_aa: CATSRGGRETQYF

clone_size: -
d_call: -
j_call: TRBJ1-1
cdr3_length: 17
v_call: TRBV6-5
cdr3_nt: TGTGCCAGCAGTTACTCGATTCCGGGGGGCGCGGACACTGAAGCTTTCTTT
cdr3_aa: CASSYSIPGGADTEAFF

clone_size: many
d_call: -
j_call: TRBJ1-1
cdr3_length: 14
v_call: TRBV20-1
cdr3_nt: TGCAGTGCTAGAGTGGAGGGACCGAACACTGAAGCTTTCTTT
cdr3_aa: CSARVEGPNTEAFF

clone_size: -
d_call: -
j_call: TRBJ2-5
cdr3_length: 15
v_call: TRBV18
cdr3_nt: TGTGCCAGCTCACCACGAAGGACATACCAAGAGACCCAGTACTTC
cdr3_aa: CASSPRRTYQETQYF

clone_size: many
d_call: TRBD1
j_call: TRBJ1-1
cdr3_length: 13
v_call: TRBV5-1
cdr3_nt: TGCGCCAGCAGCTACCCGGGACAGGGTGAGGCTTTCTTT
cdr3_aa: CASSYPGQGEAFF

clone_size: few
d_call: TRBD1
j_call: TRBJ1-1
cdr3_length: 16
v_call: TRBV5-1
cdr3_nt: TGCGCCAGCAGCTCAGACAGGGAAGAAGGGGACACTGAAGCTTTCTTT
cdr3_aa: CASSSDREEGDTEAFF

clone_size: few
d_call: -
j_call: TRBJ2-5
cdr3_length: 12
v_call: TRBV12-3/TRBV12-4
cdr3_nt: TGTGCCAGCAGTAAATATGTAGAGACCCAGTACTTC
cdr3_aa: CASSKYVETQYF

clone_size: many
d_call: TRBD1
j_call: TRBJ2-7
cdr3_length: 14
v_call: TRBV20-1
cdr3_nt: TGCAGTGCTAGGGCGACAGGGATTTCCTACGAGCAGTACTTC
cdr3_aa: CSARATGISYEQYF

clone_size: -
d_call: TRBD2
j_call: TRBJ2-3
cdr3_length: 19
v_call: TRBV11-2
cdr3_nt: TGTGCCAGCAGCCCCCAGGGGGTCTCAGCGGGAGGTCTGAGCTCTACGCAGTATTTT
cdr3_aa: CASSPQGVSAGGLSSTQYF

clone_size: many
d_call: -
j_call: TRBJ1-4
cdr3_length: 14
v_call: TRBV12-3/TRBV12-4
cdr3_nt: TGTGCCAGCAGTTTGGGGCAGGCTAATGAAAAACTGTTTTTT
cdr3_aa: CASSLGQANEKLFF

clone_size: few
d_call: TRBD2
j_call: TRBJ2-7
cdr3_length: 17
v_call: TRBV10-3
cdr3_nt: TGTGCCATCAGTGCTAGTCCCGGGACTAGCCCTTGGGACGAGCAGTACTTC
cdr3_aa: CAISASPGTSPWDEQYF

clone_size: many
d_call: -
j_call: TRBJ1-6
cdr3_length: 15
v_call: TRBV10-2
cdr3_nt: TGCGCCAGCCGGAGGGGATGGGGGGAAAATTCACCCCTCCACTTT
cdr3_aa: CASRRGWGENSPLHF

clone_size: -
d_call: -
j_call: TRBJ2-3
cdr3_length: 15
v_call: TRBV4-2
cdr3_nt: TGTGCCAGCAGCCAAGAAGGGCAGTCCACAGATACGCAGTATTTT
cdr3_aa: CASSQEGQSTDTQYF

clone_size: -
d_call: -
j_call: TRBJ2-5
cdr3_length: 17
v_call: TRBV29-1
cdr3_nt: TGCAGCGCAAAGCAGGGGGGGCGGACCACAGCCCAAGAGACCCAGTACTTC
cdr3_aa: CSAKQGGRTTAQETQYF

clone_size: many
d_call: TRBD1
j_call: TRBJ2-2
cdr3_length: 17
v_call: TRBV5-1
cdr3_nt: TGCGCCAGCAGCTTGGGGACAGGCCTCGCGAACACCGGGGAGCTGTTTTTT
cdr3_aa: CASSLGTGLANTGELFF

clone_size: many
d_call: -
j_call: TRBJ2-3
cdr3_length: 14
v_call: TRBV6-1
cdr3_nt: TGTGCCAGCCGCCGGGCGGTGATCACAGATACGCAGTATTTT
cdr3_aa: CASRRAVITDTQYF

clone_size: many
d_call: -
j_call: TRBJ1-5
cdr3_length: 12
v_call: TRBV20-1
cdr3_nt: TGCAGTGCTCTGGACGGACATCAGCCCCAGCATTTT
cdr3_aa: CSALDGHQPQHF

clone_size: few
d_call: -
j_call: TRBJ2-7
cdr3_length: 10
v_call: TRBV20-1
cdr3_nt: TGCAGTGCTGATTACTACGAGCAGTACTTC
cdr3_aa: CSADYYEQYF

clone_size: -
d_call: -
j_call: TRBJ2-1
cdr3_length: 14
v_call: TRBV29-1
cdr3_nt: TGCAGCGAAAACCGTCGGGAGAGTAGAAATGAGCAGTTCTTC
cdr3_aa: CSENRRESRNEQFF

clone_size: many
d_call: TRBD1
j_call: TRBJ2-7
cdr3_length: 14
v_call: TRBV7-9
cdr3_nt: TGTGCCAGCAGCTCTTCGACAGGGTGGGGTGAGCAGTACTTC
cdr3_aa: CASSSSTGWGEQYF

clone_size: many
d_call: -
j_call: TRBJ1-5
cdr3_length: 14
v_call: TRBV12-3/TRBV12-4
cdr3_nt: TGTGCCAGCAGCCTGGACACCGCCGGTCAGCCCCAGCATTTT
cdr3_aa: CASSLDTAGQPQHF

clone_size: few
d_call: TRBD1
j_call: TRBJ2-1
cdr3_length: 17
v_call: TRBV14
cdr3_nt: TGTGCCAGCAGCCATGCACAGGGGACCCGGCGGGTCAATGAGCAGTTCTTC
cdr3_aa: CASSHAQGTRRVNEQFF

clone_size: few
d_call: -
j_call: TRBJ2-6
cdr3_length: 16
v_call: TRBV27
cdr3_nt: TGTGCCAGCAGTTTATCCGATGTAATAGGGGCCAACGTCCTGACTTTC
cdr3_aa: CASSLSDVIGANVLTF